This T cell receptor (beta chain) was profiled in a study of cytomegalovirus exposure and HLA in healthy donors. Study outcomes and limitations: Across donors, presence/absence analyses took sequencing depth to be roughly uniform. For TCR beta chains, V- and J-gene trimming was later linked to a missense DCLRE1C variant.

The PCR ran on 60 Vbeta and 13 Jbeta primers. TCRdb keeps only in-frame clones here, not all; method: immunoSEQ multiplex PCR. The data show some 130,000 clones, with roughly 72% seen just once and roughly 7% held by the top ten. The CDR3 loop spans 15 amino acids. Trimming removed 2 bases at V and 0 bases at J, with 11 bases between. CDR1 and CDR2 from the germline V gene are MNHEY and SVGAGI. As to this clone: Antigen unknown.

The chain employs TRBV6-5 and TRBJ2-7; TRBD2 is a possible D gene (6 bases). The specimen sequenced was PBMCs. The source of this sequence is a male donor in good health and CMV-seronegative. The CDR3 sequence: CASSYPTGDSYEQYF. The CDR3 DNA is TGTGCCAGCAGTTACCCAACGGGGGACTCCTACGAGCAGTACTTC.